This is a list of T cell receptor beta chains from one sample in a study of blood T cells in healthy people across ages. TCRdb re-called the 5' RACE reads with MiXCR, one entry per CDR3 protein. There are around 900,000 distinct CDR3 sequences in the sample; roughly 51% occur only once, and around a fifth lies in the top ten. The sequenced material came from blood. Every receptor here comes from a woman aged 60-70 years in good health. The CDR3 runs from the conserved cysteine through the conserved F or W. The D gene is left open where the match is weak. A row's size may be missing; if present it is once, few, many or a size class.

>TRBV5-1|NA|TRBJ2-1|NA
CASSLGRRPYNEQFF
TGCGCCAGCAGCTTGGGGAGAAGACCATACAATGAGCAGTTCTTC
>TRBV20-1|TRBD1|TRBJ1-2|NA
CSARQGGYGYTF
TGCAGTGCCAGACAGGGGGGCTATGGCTACACCTTC
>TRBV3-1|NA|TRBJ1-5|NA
CARTRVLDQPQHF
TGTGCCAGAACCAGGGTACTGGATCAGCCCCAGCATTTT
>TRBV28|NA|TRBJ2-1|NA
CASSLFRQGEQFF
TGTGCCAGCAGTCTTTTTAGGCAAGGTGAGCAGTTCTTC
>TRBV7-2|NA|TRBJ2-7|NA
CASRDYTNYEQYF
TGTGCCAGCAGGGACTATACCAACTACGAGCAGTACTTC
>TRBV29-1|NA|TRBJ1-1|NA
CSHGTAGTEAFF
TGCAGTCATGGGACGGCGGGCACTGAAGCTTTCTTT
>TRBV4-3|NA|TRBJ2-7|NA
CASSQTTSREQYF
TGCGCCAGCAGCCAAACGACCTCGCGTGAGCAGTACTTC
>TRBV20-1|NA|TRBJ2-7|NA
CSAHPPSGDYEQYF
TGCAGTGCCCATCCTCCCAGCGGAGACTACGAGCAGTACTTC
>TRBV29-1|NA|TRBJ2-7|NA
CGVGHGRVEQYF
TGCGGCGTCGGTCATGGGCGAGTCGAGCAGTACTTC
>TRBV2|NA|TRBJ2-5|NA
CATRMGGETQYF
TGTGCTACCAGGATGGGGGGAGAGACCCAGTACTTC
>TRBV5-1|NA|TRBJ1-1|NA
CASSPVSNTEAFF
TGCGCCAGCAGCCCAGTGAGCAACACTGAAGCTTTCTTT
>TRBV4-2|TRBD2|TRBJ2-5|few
CASSQDGVAGSETQYF
TGTGCCAGCAGCCAAGATGGGGTAGCGGGATCGGAGACCCAGTACTTC
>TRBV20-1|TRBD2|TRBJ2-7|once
CSAIAGPTYEQYF
TGCAGTGCTATAGCGGGCCCTACCTACGAGCAGTACTTC
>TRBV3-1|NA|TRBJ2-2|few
CASSLRQGGSGELFF
TGTGCCAGCAGCTTGCGACAGGGAGGTTCCGGGGAGCTGTTTTTT
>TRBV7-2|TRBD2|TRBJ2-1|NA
CASSPPRLAGANEQFF
TGTGCCAGCAGCCCACCTAGACTAGCGGGGGCCAATGAGCAGTTCTTC
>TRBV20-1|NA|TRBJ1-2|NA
CSARQDRYGYTF
TGCAGTGCTCGACAGGACCGGTATGGCTACACCTTC
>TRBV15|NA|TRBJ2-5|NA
CATSPRWGGEVNEQYF
TGTGCCACCAGCCCCCGATGGGGCGGGGAAGTTAATGAGCAGTACTTC
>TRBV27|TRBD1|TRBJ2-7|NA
CASSLSGQGAYEQYF
TGTGCCAGCAGTTTATCGGGACAGGGGGCCTACGAGCAGTACTTC
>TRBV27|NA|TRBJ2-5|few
CASSSLGAVQETQYF
TGTGCCAGCAGTTCCCTCGGTGCGGTTCAGGAGACCCAGTACTTC
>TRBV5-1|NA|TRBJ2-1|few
CASSTTSWVNEQFF
TGCGCCAGCAGCACGACTAGTTGGGTCAATGAGCAGTTCTTC
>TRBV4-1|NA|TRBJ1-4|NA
CASSQDTPGDGKLFF
TGCGCCAGCAGCCAAGACACGCCGGGGGATGGGAAACTGTTTTTT
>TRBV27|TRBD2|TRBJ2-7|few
CASSSLAVSYEQYF
TGTGCCAGCAGTTCCCTAGCGGTCTCCTACGAGCAGTACTTC
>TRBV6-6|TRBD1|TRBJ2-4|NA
CASSYGGTGGFVDIQYF
TGTGCCAGCAGTTACGGGGGGACAGGGGGCTTCGTAGACATTCAGTACTTC
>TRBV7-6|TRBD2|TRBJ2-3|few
CASSSTVLAGASTDTQYF
TGTGCCAGCAGCAGCACCGTTCTAGCGGGAGCTAGCACAGATACGCAGTATTTT
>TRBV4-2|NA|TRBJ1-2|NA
CASSQVPETGYGYIF
TGTGCCAGCAGCCAAGTCCCAGAGACAGGCTATGGCTACATCTTC
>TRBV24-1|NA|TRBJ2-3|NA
CATSDLRGISTDTQYF
TGTGCCACCAGTGATTTGAGGGGGATCAGCACAGATACGCAGTATTTT
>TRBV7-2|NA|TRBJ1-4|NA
CASSFKGEKLFF
TGTGCCAGCAGCTTTAAAGGGGAAAAACTGTTTTTT
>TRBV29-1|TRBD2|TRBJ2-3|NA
CSAGGAKDTQYF
TGCAGTGCGGGAGGGGCCAAAGATACGCAGTATTTT
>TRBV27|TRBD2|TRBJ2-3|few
CASSSRASGRKADTQYF
TGTGCCAGCAGCTCTAGAGCTAGCGGGAGGAAGGCAGATACGCAGTATTTT
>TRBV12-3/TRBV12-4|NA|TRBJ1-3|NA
CASSPRHSGNTIYF
TGTGCCAGCAGTCCTAGACACTCTGGAAACACCATATATTTT
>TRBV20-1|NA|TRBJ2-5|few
CSAYPARMVSLETQYF
TGCAGTGCTTACCCAGCTAGGATGGTTAGCTTAGAGACCCAGTACTTC
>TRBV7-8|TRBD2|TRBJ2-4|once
CASSLAYPGLAGGGAKNIQYF
TGTGCCAGCAGCTTAGCATACCCGGGACTAGCGGGGGGGGGAGCCAAAAACATTCAGTACTTC
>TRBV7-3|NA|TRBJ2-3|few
CASSLRASERGDTQYF
TGTGCCAGCAGCTTAAGGGCTAGCGAGAGGGGAGATACGCAGTATTTT
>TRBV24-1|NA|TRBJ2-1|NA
CATKFRDHYNEQFF
TGTGCCACCAAATTTCGGGACCACTACAATGAGCAGTTCTTC
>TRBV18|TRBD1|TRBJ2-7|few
CASSPKVGTGIAEQYF
TGTGCCAGCTCACCAAAAGTAGGGACAGGGATCGCCGAGCAGTACTTC
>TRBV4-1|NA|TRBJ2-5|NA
CASSQEGTSTYNEQYF
TGCGCCAGCAGCCAAGAAGGGACTTCTACCTACAATGAGCAGTACTTC
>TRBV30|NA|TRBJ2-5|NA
CAWSVRRAETQYF
TGTGCCTGGAGTGTACGGCGTGCAGAGACCCAGTACTTC
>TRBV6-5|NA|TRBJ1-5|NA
CASSFGRDQPQHF
TGTGCCAGCAGTTTTGGTAGGGATCAGCCCCAGCATTTT
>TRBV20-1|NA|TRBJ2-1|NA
CSARGYGRGEQFF
TGCAGTGCTAGAGGGTACGGTCGGGGTGAGCAGTTCTTC
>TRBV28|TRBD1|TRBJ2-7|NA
CAIRDRAYNEQYF
TGTGCCATCCGGGACAGAGCCTACAATGAGCAGTACTTC
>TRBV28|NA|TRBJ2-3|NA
CASSWDTGDAQYF
TGTGCCAGCAGTTGGGACACGGGAGATGCGCAGTATTTT
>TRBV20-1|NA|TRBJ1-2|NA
CSARDQRLGYTF
TGCAGTGCTAGAGATCAAAGGCTAGGCTACACCTTC
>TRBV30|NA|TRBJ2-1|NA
CAWSVPPPSRQFF
TGTGCCTGGAGTGTACCTCCCCCTAGCAGGCAGTTCTTC
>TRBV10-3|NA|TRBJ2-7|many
CAISETWDGGYEQYF
TGTGCCATCAGTGAGACTTGGGACGGTGGCTACGAGCAGTACTTC
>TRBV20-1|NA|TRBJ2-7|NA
CSADGHYEQYF
TGCAGTGCTGACGGACACTACGAGCAGTACTTC
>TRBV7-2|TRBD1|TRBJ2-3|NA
CASSWTGSFADTQYF
TGTGCCAGCAGTTGGACAGGGTCTTTTGCAGATACGCAGTATTTT
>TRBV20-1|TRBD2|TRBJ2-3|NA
CSAELPSGRVTDTQYF
TGCAGTGCGGAACTCCCTAGCGGGAGGGTAACAGATACGCAGTATTTT
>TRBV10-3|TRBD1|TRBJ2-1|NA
CAISEAGQGDEQFF
TGTGCCATCAGTGAGGCGGGACAGGGCGATGAGCAGTTCTTC
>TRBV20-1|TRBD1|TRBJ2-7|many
CSAPGTGGYEQYF
TGCAGTGCTCCCGGGACAGGGGGCTACGAGCAGTACTTC
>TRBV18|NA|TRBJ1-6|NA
CASSSSLRNSPLHF
TGTGCCAGCTCATCCTCCCTAAGAAATTCACCCCTCCACTTT